Listed below are T cell receptor beta chains from one sample, sequenced in a study of post-analysis software for immune sequencing data. TCRdb itself ran the PCR reads through MiXCR, one entry per CDR3 protein. The top ten clones hold just under 5% of a sample with about 770,000 distinct CDR3 sequences, about 43% of them seen once. Sequencing used blood. The source of these receptors is a girl under 18 with multiple sclerosis. The CDR3 runs from the conserved cysteine through the conserved F or W. Fields, in order: D gene, V gene, clone size, J gene, CDR3 DNA, CDR3 protein. The D gene is left open where the match is weak. Rows give clone size only sometimes, using once, few, many, or a class for an expanded clone.

d_gene: .
v_gene: TRBV24-1
abundance: .
j_gene: TRBJ2-5
CDR3nt: TGTGCCACCAGTGATCACCAAGAGACCCAGTACTTC
CDR3aa: CATSDHQETQYF

d_gene: TRBD1
v_gene: TRBV29-1
abundance: few
j_gene: TRBJ2-1
CDR3nt: TGCAGCGTTGAGGACAGGGTAGCAAATGAGCAGTTCTTC
CDR3aa: CSVEDRVANEQFF

d_gene: .
v_gene: TRBV2
abundance: .
j_gene: TRBJ2-3
CDR3nt: TGTGCCAGCATACCGGGACTGCCTAGCACAGATACGCAGTATTTT
CDR3aa: CASIPGLPSTDTQYF

d_gene: .
v_gene: TRBV20-1
abundance: few
j_gene: TRBJ2-1
CDR3nt: TGCAGTGTTCCTGGGCAGGGGGGTTACAATGAGCAGTTCTTC
CDR3aa: CSVPGQGGYNEQFF

d_gene: TRBD1
v_gene: TRBV7-9
abundance: few
j_gene: TRBJ1-1
CDR3nt: TGTGCCAGCAGCCCGACTCCCGGGACAGGGGTGAACACTGAAGCTTTCTTT
CDR3aa: CASSPTPGTGVNTEAFF

d_gene: TRBD2
v_gene: TRBV6-2/TRBV6-3
abundance: .
j_gene: TRBJ2-7
CDR3nt: TGTGCCAGCAGTTACGGGACTAGCGGGAGCACCGAGCAGTACTTC
CDR3aa: CASSYGTSGSTEQYF

d_gene: .
v_gene: TRBV28
abundance: .
j_gene: TRBJ2-4
CDR3nt: TGTGCCAGCAGCTCCCCTCTGGGAGCCAAAAACATTCAGTACTTC
CDR3aa: CASSSPLGAKNIQYF

d_gene: .
v_gene: TRBV7-2
abundance: .
j_gene: TRBJ1-5
CDR3nt: TGTGCCAGCAGCTTAACTACAGGGATGGGCCAGCCCCAGCATTTT
CDR3aa: CASSLTTGMGQPQHF

d_gene: TRBD2
v_gene: TRBV6-5
abundance: .
j_gene: TRBJ2-1
CDR3nt: TGTGCCAGCAGGAGGACTAGCGGGAGTATCTACAATGAGCAGTTCTTC
CDR3aa: CASRRTSGSIYNEQFF

d_gene: .
v_gene: TRBV29-1
abundance: .
j_gene: TRBJ2-4
CDR3nt: TGCAGCGTTGAAGATTGGCAGGGGAAAGAAGAAAACATTCAGTACTTC
CDR3aa: CSVEDWQGKEENIQYF

d_gene: TRBD2
v_gene: TRBV7-9
abundance: .
j_gene: TRBJ2-5
CDR3nt: TGTGCCAGCAGTCCTACAACACTAGCGGGAGAAGAGACCCAGTACTTC
CDR3aa: CASSPTTLAGEETQYF

d_gene: TRBD1
v_gene: TRBV4-1
abundance: .
j_gene: TRBJ2-3
CDR3nt: TGCGCCAGCAGCCATTACGGACAGGACGCCCCGGATACGCAGTATTTT
CDR3aa: CASSHYGQDAPDTQYF

d_gene: .
v_gene: TRBV7-9
abundance: .
j_gene: TRBJ2-7
CDR3nt: TGTGCCAGCAGCGAAAGCGCCTCCTACGAGCAGTACTTC
CDR3aa: CASSESASYEQYF

d_gene: .
v_gene: TRBV2
abundance: many
j_gene: TRBJ1-5
CDR3nt: TGTGCCAGCAGTCCCCAAGGTGGGTTGGGCAATCAGCCCCAGCATTTT
CDR3aa: CASSPQGGLGNQPQHF

d_gene: TRBD1
v_gene: TRBV7-9
abundance: few
j_gene: TRBJ1-5
CDR3nt: TGTGCCTGCAGCGGCGACAGGGATAGCAATCAGCCCCAGCATTTT
CDR3aa: CACSGDRDSNQPQHF

d_gene: .
v_gene: TRBV12-3/TRBV12-4
abundance: few
j_gene: TRBJ1-2
CDR3nt: TGTGCCAGCAGTATTGGGACCGCACTCTATGGCTACACCTTC
CDR3aa: CASSIGTALYGYTF

d_gene: .
v_gene: TRBV13
abundance: .
j_gene: TRBJ2-7
CDR3nt: TGTGCCAGCAGCTTAGAGGACGCAAGCTACGAGCAGTACTTC
CDR3aa: CASSLEDASYEQYF

d_gene: .
v_gene: TRBV6-2/TRBV6-3
abundance: .
j_gene: TRBJ2-7
CDR3nt: TGTGCCAGCAGTCATAAGACAGATAGCTCCTACGAGCAGTACTTC
CDR3aa: CASSHKTDSSYEQYF

d_gene: .
v_gene: TRBV20-1
abundance: .
j_gene: TRBJ2-1
CDR3nt: TGCAGTGCTACCCGACAAGCAGATCCCTACAATGAGCAGTTCTTC
CDR3aa: CSATRQADPYNEQFF

d_gene: .
v_gene: TRBV20-1
abundance: .
j_gene: TRBJ1-1
CDR3nt: TGCAGTGCCGCACGGGGCACTGAAGCTTTCTTT
CDR3aa: CSAARGTEAFF

d_gene: .
v_gene: TRBV7-9
abundance: .
j_gene: TRBJ1-1
CDR3nt: TGTGCCAGCAAAACCGGGGTAAACACTGAAGCTTTCTTT
CDR3aa: CASKTGVNTEAFF

d_gene: .
v_gene: TRBV13
abundance: .
j_gene: TRBJ2-5
CDR3nt: TGTGCCAGCAGCTTAGTCGGGGGACCCCAAGAGACCCAGTACTTC
CDR3aa: CASSLVGGPQETQYF

d_gene: .
v_gene: TRBV6-1
abundance: .
j_gene: TRBJ2-7
CDR3nt: TGTGCCACCGAACCCTTATACGAGCAGTACTTC
CDR3aa: CATEPLYEQYF

d_gene: TRBD2
v_gene: TRBV6-5
abundance: .
j_gene: TRBJ2-1
CDR3nt: TGTGCCAGCAGTTCACAAGGAGCGGGAGGCAATGAGCAGTTCTTC
CDR3aa: CASSSQGAGGNEQFF

d_gene: .
v_gene: TRBV20-1
abundance: .
j_gene: TRBJ1-2
CDR3nt: TGCAGTGCTAGAGTGGGGCTCTATGGCTACACCTTC
CDR3aa: CSARVGLYGYTF

d_gene: .
v_gene: TRBV9
abundance: few
j_gene: TRBJ2-1
CDR3nt: TGTGCCAGCTCCGATCTAGGGGGGGATGAGCAGTTCTTC
CDR3aa: CASSDLGGDEQFF

d_gene: TRBD2
v_gene: TRBV27
abundance: once
j_gene: TRBJ2-1
CDR3nt: TGTGCCAGCAGTTCCCGACTAGCGGGAGGGTTTGAGCAGTTCTTC
CDR3aa: CASSSRLAGGFEQFF

d_gene: TRBD2
v_gene: TRBV10-3
abundance: .
j_gene: TRBJ2-3
CDR3nt: TGTGCCATCAGTGAGTCAGGAACGGGAGGGCAAGATACGCAGTATTTT
CDR3aa: CAISESGTGGQDTQYF

d_gene: .
v_gene: TRBV30
abundance: .
j_gene: TRBJ1-1
CDR3nt: TGCGCCTGGAGTTTGGGAATGAACACTGAAGCTTTCTTT
CDR3aa: CAWSLGMNTEAFF

d_gene: TRBD1
v_gene: TRBV12-3/TRBV12-4
abundance: few
j_gene: TRBJ1-2
CDR3nt: TGTGCCAGCAGTCGCACAGGGGGGATTAACTATGGCTACACCTTC
CDR3aa: CASSRTGGINYGYTF

d_gene: .
v_gene: TRBV3-1
abundance: .
j_gene: TRBJ1-5
CDR3nt: TGTGCCAGCAGCCGGACGGACGATCAGCCCCAGCATTTT
CDR3aa: CASSRTDDQPQHF

d_gene: TRBD2
v_gene: TRBV24-1
abundance: few
j_gene: TRBJ2-7
CDR3nt: TGTGCCACCAGTTTGGGATTGGACCAACTAGCGTGCCACGAGCAGTACTTC
CDR3aa: CATSLGLDQLACHEQYF

d_gene: TRBD2
v_gene: TRBV4-2
abundance: few
j_gene: TRBJ2-7
CDR3nt: TGTGCCAGCAGTAATACTAGCGGGGTTACCTACGAGCAGTACTTC
CDR3aa: CASSNTSGVTYEQYF

d_gene: .
v_gene: TRBV20-1
abundance: .
j_gene: TRBJ2-5
CDR3nt: TGCAGTGCTAGAGATGGCGGGGCCCAAGAGACCCAGTACTTC
CDR3aa: CSARDGGAQETQYF

d_gene: TRBD1
v_gene: TRBV5-1
abundance: .
j_gene: TRBJ2-7
CDR3nt: TGCGCCAGCAGCTCCGGCAGGGGGAACGACGAGCAGTACTTC
CDR3aa: CASSSGRGNDEQYF

d_gene: .
v_gene: TRBV11-2
abundance: .
j_gene: TRBJ1-4
CDR3nt: TGTGCCAGCAGCTTATTTCTTCAGGGAGACAAACTGTTTTTT
CDR3aa: CASSLFLQGDKLFF

d_gene: .
v_gene: TRBV19
abundance: .
j_gene: TRBJ1-4
CDR3nt: TGTGCCAGTAGTGACCGCACCTTCTATGAAAAACTGTTTTTT
CDR3aa: CASSDRTFYEKLFF

d_gene: TRBD1
v_gene: TRBV5-5
abundance: few
j_gene: TRBJ2-6
CDR3nt: TGTGCCAGCACCCATGGAGCAGGGGGCATATCTGGGGCCAACGTCCTGACTTTC
CDR3aa: CASTHGAGGISGANVLTF

d_gene: .
v_gene: TRBV15
abundance: .
j_gene: TRBJ2-7
CDR3nt: TGTGCCACCAGTAGCAGCCGATCCTCCCTCTACGAGCAGTACTTC
CDR3aa: CATSSSRSSLYEQYF

d_gene: .
v_gene: TRBV28
abundance: few
j_gene: TRBJ2-5
CDR3nt: TGTGCCAGCAGCACCCGTGGGCCGTACGGGCAGTACTTC
CDR3aa: CASSTRGPYGQYF

d_gene: .
v_gene: TRBV4-2
abundance: few
j_gene: TRBJ2-6
CDR3nt: TGTGCCAGCAGCCAAGAGGGATACTTCTCTGGGGCCAACGTCCTGACTTTC
CDR3aa: CASSQEGYFSGANVLTF

d_gene: TRBD2
v_gene: TRBV6-5
abundance: .
j_gene: TRBJ2-7
CDR3nt: TGTGCCAGCAGTCCACTGGGACTAGCGGGAGGCGAGCAGTACTTC
CDR3aa: CASSPLGLAGGEQYF

d_gene: TRBD1
v_gene: TRBV12-3/TRBV12-4
abundance: .
j_gene: TRBJ2-5
CDR3nt: TGTGCCAGCAGTACCAGACAGGGGGCGAGTCAAGAGACCCAGTACTTC
CDR3aa: CASSTRQGASQETQYF

d_gene: .
v_gene: TRBV6-5
abundance: .
j_gene: TRBJ1-2
CDR3nt: TGTGCCAGCAGTTACTTCGGAACTACGGGAGGCTACACCTTC
CDR3aa: CASSYFGTTGGYTF

d_gene: TRBD2
v_gene: TRBV6-5
abundance: .
j_gene: TRBJ2-7
CDR3nt: TGTGCCAGCAGTTACTCCCCTATGCGACTAGCTTATCTCGAAGGCGAGCAGTACTTC
CDR3aa: CASSYSPMRLAYLEGEQYF

d_gene: .
v_gene: TRBV12-3/TRBV12-4
abundance: .
j_gene: TRBJ2-5
CDR3nt: TGTGCCAGCAGCCGATCGGAGACCCAGTACTTC
CDR3aa: CASSRSETQYF

d_gene: TRBD1
v_gene: TRBV10-3
abundance: .
j_gene: TRBJ2-7
CDR3nt: TGTGCCATCAGGGAGCGGGACAGGGCCTACGAGCAGTACTTC
CDR3aa: CAIRERDRAYEQYF

d_gene: TRBD2
v_gene: TRBV20-1
abundance: .
j_gene: TRBJ2-7
CDR3nt: TGCAGTGCTAGCTCGACTAGCGGAGGTTACAATGAGCAGTACTTC
CDR3aa: CSASSTSGGYNEQYF

d_gene: .
v_gene: TRBV29-1
abundance: .
j_gene: TRBJ1-1
CDR3nt: TGCAGCGTTTTCTCCCCGAACACTGAAGCTTTCTTT
CDR3aa: CSVFSPNTEAFF

d_gene: TRBD1
v_gene: TRBV6-6
abundance: few
j_gene: TRBJ2-5
CDR3nt: TGTGCCAGCAGTTACTTTGGACAGGGGGGAGAGACCCAGTACTTC
CDR3aa: CASSYFGQGGETQYF

d_gene: .
v_gene: TRBV4-3
abundance: .
j_gene: TRBJ2-5
CDR3nt: TGCGCCAGCAGCCAAGATTTACGCCAAGAGACCCAGTACTTC
CDR3aa: CASSQDLRQETQYF